The 12 T cell receptor beta chains below all came from one sample that was sequenced in a study of OX40 agonist ivuxolimab in advanced cancers. The library relied on the immunoSEQ multiplex PCR assay. TCRdb obtained this table from immuneACCESS and retained in-frame rearrangements with V and J assigned. These tables miss some clones; where compared with another copy, unresolved V genes account for less than half of the shortfall, and the remainder is unexplained. This sample holds some 86,000 clones; 70% to 90% were observed only once. The biggest ten clones account for 5.5% to 7% of the sample. Sequenced material: CD4+ or CD8+ T cells sorted from blood, taken in a trial of the OX40 agonist ivuxolimab. The receptors originated from an adult with an advanced solid tumor such as melanoma, head and neck, liver or kidney cancer.

The chain has TRBV29-1 and TRBJ1-5; 10 bases are shared with TRBD1. The CDR3 runs 13 residues. Germline CDR1 is SQVTM and CDR2 is ANQGSEA. The V segment lost 5 bases and the J segment 7 bases; nucleotides outside the gene matches: 5. This CDR3 reads CSVLGQGSQPQHF. In DNA form, the CDR3 reads TGCAGCGTTCTGGGACAGGGGAGCCAGCCCCAGCATTTT. Using reference TRBV29-1 and TRBJ1-5 for the parts outside the CDR3, the full variable domain is SAVISQKPSRDICQRGTSLTIQCQVDSQVTMMFWYRQQPGQSLTLIATANQGSEATYESGFVIDKFPISRPNLTFSTLTVSNMSPEDSSIYLCSVLGQGSQPQHFGDGTRLSIL.

The rearrangement uses TRBV7-2 and TRBJ2-4; perhaps D is TRBD1 or TRBD2 (5 bases each). There are 18 residues in the CDR3. The germline V and J ends were trimmed by 5 bases and 1 base, with 21 bases remaining between them. Per germline, CDR1 SGHTA and CDR2 FQGNSA. CDR3 sequence: CASSHPVRGEGAKNIQYF. The CDR3 DNA reads as TGTGCCAGCAGCCACCCTGTTAGGGGAGAGGGGGCCAAAAACATTCAGTACTTC.

This chain connects TRBV19 to TRBJ1-2; D might be TRBD1 (6 bases). The V end was cut by 8 bases, the J end by 8 bases, with 15 bases between. Germline CDR1 is LNHDA and CDR2 is SQIVND (reference sequence). There are 12 residues in the CDR3. Here the CDR3 reads CASYRERGGYTF. For the CDR3, the DNA is TGTGCCAGTTACAGGGAGAGGGGCGGCTACACCTTC. The full variable domain, in which reference TRBV19 and TRBJ1-2 provide the parts outside the CDR3, is DGGITQSPKYLFRKEGQNVTLSCEQNLNHDAMYWYRQDPGQGLRLIYYSQIVNDFQKGDIAEGYSVSREKKESFPLTVTSAQKNPTAFYLCASYRERGGYTFGSGTRLTVV.

This chain uses TRBV30 with TRBJ1-2; D gene unclear. The V end was cut by 4 bases, the J end by 5 bases, with 14 bases between. The V gene's germline CDR1 is GTSNPN and CDR2 SVGIG (reference sequence). This CDR3 has 13 residues. CDR3 nucleotide sequence: TGTGCCTGGACCTTCTGGGCTGCTTATGGCTACACCTTC. Translated: CAWTFWAAYGYTF.

CDR3 amino acids: CASSLGGGRGYTF. The DNA for the CDR3 is TGTGCCAGCAGCTTGGGAGGGGGTCGAGGCTACACCTTC. The J gene is TRBJ1-2, the V gene TRBV5-4; a possible D gene is TRBD1 (6 bases). The CDR3 spans 13 residues. The V gene lost 0 bases and the J gene lost 8 bases, with 11 bases spanning the gap. The V gene's germline CDR1 is SGHNT and CDR2 YYREEE (reference sequence).

This CDR3 reads CASSPGQGEETQYF. CDR3 coding DNA: TGCGCCAGCAGCCCGGGACAGGGTGAAGAGACCCAGTACTTC. The J gene is TRBJ2-5, the V gene TRBV5-1; 9 bases line up with TRBD1. This CDR3 comprises 14 residues. J gave up 3 bases and V 4 bases, and 4 bases lay outside the gene matches. The germline CDR1 and CDR2 sequences are SGHRS and YFSETQ. The full variable domain, completed using reference TRBV5-1 and TRBJ2-5, is KAGVTQTPRYLIKTRGQQVTLSCSPISGHRSVSWYQQTPGQGLQFLFEYFSETQRNKGNFPGRFSGRQFSNSRSEMNVSTLELGDSALYLCASSPGQGEETQYFGPGTRLLVL.

Only one count was recorded for this clone. The genes are TRBV11-2 and TRBJ2-5; D may be TRBD1 (5 bases). Germline V CDR1 and CDR2: SGHAT, FQNNGV. This CDR3 is built from 15 residues. V dropped 0 bases and J dropped 4 bases, with 12 bases sitting between them. CDR3 DNA sequence: TGTGCCAGCAGCTTAGATAGCAGGGCCCGAGAGACCCAGTACTTC. Translation gives CASSLDSRARETQYF.

The CDR3 reads CASSNQGSDWINEQFF. DNA of the CDR3: TGTGCCAGCAGTAACCAGGGTTCGGATTGGATCAATGAGCAGTTCTTC. The V gene is TRBV2, the J gene TRBJ2-1; D is perhaps TRBD1 (5 bases). Germline assignment: CDR1 SNHLY and CDR2 FYNNEI. This CDR3 has 16 amino acids. V was cut by 5 bases and J by 6 bases, with 20 bases left in between.

The rearrangement uses TRBV16 and TRBJ2-7; D is unclear. Trimming took off 1 base at V and 3 bases at J, with 7 bases between the two ends. Germline lookup yields CDR1 KGHSY and CDR2 FQNENV. The CDR3 runs 13 residues. The CDR3 reads CASSQLALYEQYF. The CDR3, as DNA: TGTGCCAGCAGCCAATTGGCCCTCTACGAGCAGTACTTC.

The chain is built from TRBV6-5 and TRBJ1-2, with D uncertain. This CDR3 spans 14 amino acids. In germline, CDR1 is MNHEY, CDR2 SVGAGI. V was clipped by 0 bases and J by 2 bases, with 7 bases between them. CDR3 nucleotides: TGTGCCAGCAGTTACTCCTCAGCAAACTATGGCTACACCTTC. This translates into CASSYSSANYGYTF.

The chain is built from TRBV5-1 and TRBJ2-2, with D maybe TRBD2 (6 bases). V was shortened by 4 bases and J by 5 bases, with 18 bases between the two germline ends. The germline gives CDR1 SGHRS, CDR2 YFSETQ. The length of the CDR3 is 16 residues. CDR3 protein: CASSPGTNGGTGELFF. The CDR3 DNA reads as TGCGCCAGCAGCCCAGGGACGAACGGAGGGACCGGGGAGCTGTTTTTT.

The gene calls are TRBV18 and TRBJ2-2; 9 nucleotides line up with TRBD1. There are 14 residues in the CDR3. Trimming at V came to 2 bases and at J to 6 bases, leaving 1 base not matched to a gene. Per the germline V gene, CDR1 is KGHSH and CDR2 is LQKENI. The DNA of the CDR3 is TGTGCCAGCTCACCAGGGACAGGGCCCGGGGAGCTGTTTTTT. Encoded protein: CASSPGTGPGELFF.